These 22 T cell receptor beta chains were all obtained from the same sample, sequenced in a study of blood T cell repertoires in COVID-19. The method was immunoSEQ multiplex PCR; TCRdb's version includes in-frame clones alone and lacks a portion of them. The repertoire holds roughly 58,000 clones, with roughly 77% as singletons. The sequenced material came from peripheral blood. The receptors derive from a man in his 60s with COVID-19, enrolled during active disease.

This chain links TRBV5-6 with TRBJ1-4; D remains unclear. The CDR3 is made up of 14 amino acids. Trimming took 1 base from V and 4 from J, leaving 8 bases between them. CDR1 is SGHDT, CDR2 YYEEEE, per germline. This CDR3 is CASSLTQFNEKLFF. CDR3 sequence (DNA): TGTGCCAGCAGCTTGACGCAGTTTAATGAAAAACTGTTTTTT.

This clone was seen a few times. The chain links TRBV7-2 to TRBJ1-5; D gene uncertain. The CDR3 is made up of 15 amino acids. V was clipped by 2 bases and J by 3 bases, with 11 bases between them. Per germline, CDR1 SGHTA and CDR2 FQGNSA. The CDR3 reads CASSLWALDNQPQHF. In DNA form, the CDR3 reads TGTGCCAGCAGCTTATGGGCTTTAGACAATCAGCCCCAGCATTTT. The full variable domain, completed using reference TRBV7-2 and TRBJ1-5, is GAGVSQSPSNKVTEKGKDVELRCDPISGHTALYWYRQSLGQGLEFLIYFQGNSAPDKSGLPSDRFSAERTGGSVSTLTIQRTQQEDSAVYLCASSLWALDNQPQHFGDGTRLSIL.

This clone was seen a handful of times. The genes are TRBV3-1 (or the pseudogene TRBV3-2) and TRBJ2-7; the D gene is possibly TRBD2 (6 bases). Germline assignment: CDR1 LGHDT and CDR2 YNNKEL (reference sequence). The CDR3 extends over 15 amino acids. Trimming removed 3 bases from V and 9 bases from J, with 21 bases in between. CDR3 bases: TGTGCCAGCAGCCATTTGGACTATCCCTTAAACGGGCAGTACTTC. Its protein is CASSHLDYPLNGQYF.

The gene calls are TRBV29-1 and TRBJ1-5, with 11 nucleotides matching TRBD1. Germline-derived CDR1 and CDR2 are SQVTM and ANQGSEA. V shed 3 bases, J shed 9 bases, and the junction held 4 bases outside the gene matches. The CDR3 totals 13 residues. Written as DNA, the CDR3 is TGCAGCGTTGAGGGGACAGGGGGGATGCCCCAGCATTTT. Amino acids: CSVEGTGGMPQHF.

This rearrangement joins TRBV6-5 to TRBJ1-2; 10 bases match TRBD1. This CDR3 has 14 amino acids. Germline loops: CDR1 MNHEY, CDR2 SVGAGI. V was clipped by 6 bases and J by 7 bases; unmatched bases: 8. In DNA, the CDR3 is TGTGCCAGCAGCTCAGGGACAGGGGCCTCTGGCTACACCTTC. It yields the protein CASSSGTGASGYTF.

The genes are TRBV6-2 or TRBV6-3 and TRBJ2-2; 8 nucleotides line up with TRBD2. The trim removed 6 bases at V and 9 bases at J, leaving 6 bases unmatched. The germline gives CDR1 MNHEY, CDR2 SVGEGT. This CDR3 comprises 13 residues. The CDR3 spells CASSPGTRWELFF. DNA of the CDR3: TGTGCCAGCAGCCCCGGGACTAGATGGGAGCTGTTTTTT.

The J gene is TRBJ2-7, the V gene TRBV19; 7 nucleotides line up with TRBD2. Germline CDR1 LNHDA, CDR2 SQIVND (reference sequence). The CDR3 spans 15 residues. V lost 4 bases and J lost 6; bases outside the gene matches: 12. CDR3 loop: CASSREGGIAGEQYF. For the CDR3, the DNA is TGTGCCAGTAGTAGGGAGGGCGGAATCGCCGGCGAGCAGTACTTC.

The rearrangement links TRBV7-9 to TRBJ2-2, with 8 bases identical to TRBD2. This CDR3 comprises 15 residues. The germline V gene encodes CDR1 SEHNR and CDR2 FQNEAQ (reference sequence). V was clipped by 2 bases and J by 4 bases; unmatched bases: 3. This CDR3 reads CASSLKSGGTGELFF. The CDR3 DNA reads TGTGCCAGCAGCTTAAAAAGCGGGGGCACCGGGGAGCTGTTTTTT. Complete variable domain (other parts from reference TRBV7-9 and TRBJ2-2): DTGVSQNPRHKITKRGQNVTFRCDPISEHNRLYWYRQTLGQGPEFLTYFQNEAQLEKSRLLSDRFSAERPKGSFSTLEIQRTEQGDSAMYLCASSLKSGGTGELFFGEGSRLTVL.

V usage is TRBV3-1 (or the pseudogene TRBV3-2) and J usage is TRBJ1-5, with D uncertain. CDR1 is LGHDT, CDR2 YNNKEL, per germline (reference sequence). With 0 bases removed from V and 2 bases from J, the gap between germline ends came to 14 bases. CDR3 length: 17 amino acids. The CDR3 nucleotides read TGTGCCAGCAGCCAAGATCGCCCCGGGGTGGGCAATCAGCCCCAGCATTTT. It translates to CASSQDRPGVGNQPQHF.

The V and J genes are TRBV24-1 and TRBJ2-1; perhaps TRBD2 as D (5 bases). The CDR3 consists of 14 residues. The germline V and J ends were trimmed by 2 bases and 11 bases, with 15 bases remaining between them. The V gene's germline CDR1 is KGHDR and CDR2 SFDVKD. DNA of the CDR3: TGTGCCACCAGTGATTCGATACCTAGCAGTAAGCAGTTCTTC. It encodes CATSDSIPSSKQFF.

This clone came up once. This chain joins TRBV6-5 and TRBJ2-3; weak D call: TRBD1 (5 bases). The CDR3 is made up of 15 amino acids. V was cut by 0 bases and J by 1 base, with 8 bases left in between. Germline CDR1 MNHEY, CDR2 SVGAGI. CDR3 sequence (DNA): TGTGCCAGCAGTTACTCGGGGCCCCGCACAGATACGCAGTATTTT. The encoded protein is CASSYSGPRTDTQYF.

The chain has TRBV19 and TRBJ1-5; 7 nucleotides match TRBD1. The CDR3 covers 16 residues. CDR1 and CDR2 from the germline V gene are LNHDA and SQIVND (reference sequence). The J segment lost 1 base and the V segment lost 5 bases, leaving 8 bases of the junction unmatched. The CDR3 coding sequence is TGTGCCAGTAGTCCAGAGGACAGGATAAGCAATCAGCCCCAGCATTTT. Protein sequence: CASSPEDRISNQPQHF.

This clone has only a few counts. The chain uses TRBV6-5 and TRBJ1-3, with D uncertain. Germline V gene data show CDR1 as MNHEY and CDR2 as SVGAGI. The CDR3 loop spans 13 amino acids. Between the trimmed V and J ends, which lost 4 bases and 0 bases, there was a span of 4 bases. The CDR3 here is CASSSLSGNTIYF. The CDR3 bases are TGTGCCAGCAGTTCCCTCTCTGGAAACACCATATATTTT.

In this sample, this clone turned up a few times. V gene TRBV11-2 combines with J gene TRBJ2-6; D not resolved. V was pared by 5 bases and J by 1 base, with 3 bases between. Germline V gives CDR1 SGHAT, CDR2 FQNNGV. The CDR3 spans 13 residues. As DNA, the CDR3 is TGTGCCAGCAGCCCTTCTGGGGCCAACGTCCTGACTTTC. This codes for CASSPSGANVLTF.

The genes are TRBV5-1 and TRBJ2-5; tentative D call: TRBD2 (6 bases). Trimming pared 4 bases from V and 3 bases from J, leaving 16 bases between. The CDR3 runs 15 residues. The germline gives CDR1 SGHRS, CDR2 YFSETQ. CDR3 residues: CASSRDSTGKETQYF. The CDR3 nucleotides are TGCGCCAGCAGCAGGGACTCCACTGGGAAAGAGACCCAGTACTTC.

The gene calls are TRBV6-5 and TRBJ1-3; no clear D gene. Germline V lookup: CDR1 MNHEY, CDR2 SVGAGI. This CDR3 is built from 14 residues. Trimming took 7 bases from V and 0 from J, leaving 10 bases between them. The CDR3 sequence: CASTAGGSGNTIYF. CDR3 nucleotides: TGTGCCAGCACCGCAGGAGGCTCTGGAAACACCATATATTTT.

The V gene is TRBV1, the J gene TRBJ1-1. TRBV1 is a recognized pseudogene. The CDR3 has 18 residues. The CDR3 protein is CTSSQVGPSSPMNTEAFF. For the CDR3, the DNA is TGCACCAGCAGCCAAGTAGGGCCTAGCTCCCCCATGAACACTGAAGCTTTCTTT.

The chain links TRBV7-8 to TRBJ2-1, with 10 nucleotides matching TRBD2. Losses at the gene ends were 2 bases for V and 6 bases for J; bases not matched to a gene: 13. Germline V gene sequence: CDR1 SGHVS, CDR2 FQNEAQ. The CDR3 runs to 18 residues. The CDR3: CASSLSLLAGVGSNEQFF. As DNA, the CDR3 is TGTGCCAGCAGCTTATCCCTCCTAGCGGGAGTAGGGAGCAATGAGCAGTTCTTC.

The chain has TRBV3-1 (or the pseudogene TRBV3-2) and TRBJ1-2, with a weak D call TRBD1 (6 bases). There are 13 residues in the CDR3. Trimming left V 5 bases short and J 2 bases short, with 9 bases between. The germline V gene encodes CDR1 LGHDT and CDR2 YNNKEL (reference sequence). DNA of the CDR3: TGTGCCAGCAGCGTCGGACAGAACTATGGCTACACCTTC. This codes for CASSVGQNYGYTF.

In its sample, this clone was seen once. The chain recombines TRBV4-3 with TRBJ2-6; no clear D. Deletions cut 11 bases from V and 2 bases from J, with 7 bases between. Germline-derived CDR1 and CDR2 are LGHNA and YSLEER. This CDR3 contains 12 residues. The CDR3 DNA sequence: TGCGCCCGGGTAACTGGGGCCAACGTCCTGACTTTC. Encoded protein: CARVTGANVLTF.

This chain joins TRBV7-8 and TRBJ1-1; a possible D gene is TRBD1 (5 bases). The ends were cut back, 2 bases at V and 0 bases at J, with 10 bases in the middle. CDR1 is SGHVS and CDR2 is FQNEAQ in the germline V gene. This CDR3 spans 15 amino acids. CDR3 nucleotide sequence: TGTGCCAGCAGCTTACTCACAGGCTTGAACACTGAAGCTTTCTTT. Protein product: CASSLLTGLNTEAFF.

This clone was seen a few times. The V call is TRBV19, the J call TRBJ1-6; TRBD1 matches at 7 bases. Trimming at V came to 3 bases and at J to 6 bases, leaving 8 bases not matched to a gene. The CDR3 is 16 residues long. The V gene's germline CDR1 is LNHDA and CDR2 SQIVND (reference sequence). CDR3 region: CASSISATGSNSPLHF. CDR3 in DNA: TGTGCCAGTAGTATCTCCGCGACAGGGAGTAATTCACCCCTCCACTTT.